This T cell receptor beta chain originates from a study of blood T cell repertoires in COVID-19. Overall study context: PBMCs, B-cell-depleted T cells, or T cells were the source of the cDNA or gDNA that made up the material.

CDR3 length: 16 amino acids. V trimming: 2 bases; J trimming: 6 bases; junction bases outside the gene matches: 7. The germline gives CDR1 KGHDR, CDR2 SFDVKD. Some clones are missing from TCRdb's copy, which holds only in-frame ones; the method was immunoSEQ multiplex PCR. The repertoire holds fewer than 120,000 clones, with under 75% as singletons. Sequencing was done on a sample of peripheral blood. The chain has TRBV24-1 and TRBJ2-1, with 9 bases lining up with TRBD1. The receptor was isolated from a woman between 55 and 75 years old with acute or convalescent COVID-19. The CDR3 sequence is CATSDSYRGQGNEQFF. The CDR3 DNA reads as TGTGCCACCAGTGATTCCTACAGGGGGCAGGGCAATGAGCAGTTCTTC.